The table lists the clone carrying this TCR beta chain with a few counts. Its cognate antigen is unknown. A much larger clone is a single base away; this may be a read error. The data originate from a study of post-analysis software for immune sequencing data. Study conclusions and caveats: Significantly lower normalized Chao1 diversity was seen in multiple sclerosis patients than in controls. TRBV5-6, TRBV5-1 and TRBV20-1 were among roughly five TRBV segments more frequent in patients than controls.

Germline CDR1 SGHAT, CDR2 FQNNGV. The CDR3 length is 15 residues. V was trimmed by 1 base and J by 0 bases, leaving 10 bases between them. Carried by the TCR beta cDNA libraries were unique molecular identifiers. TCRdb re-analysed the PCR reads in MiXCR, keeping a single row per CDR3 protein. The sample lists about 180,000 distinct CDR3 sequences, about 29% occurring once. V and J are TRBV11-2 and TRBJ2-7; D ambiguous. This TCR was sampled from a girl under 18 with multiple sclerosis. The sequenced sample was blood. In DNA, the CDR3 is TGTGCCAGCAGCTTAGCCCCTCTCAGCTCCTACGAGCAGTACTTC. As protein: CASSLAPLSSYEQYF.